This TCR beta chain is from a study of T-cell memory formation after mild COVID-19. Deletions cut 7 bases from V and 4 bases from J, with 11 bases between. CDR3 length: 11 amino acids. Per germline, CDR1 SQVTM and CDR2 ANQGSEA. TCRdb used MiXCR to reprocess the 5' RACE reads, holding one entry per CDR3 protein. Found here are hundreds of thousands of distinct CDR3 sequences, approximately 16% of them singletons; the top ten hold 22%. This receptor was obtained from a man aged 18-30 years who had mild COVID-19 (a few samples of this study predate the infection). Cell type and time point are not known. The gene calls are TRBV29-1 and TRBJ2-7, with D perhaps assigned TRBD1 or TRBD2 (5 bases each). Sequenced: PBMCs or a T cell subset sorted from them (not recorded which). The CDR3 coding sequence is TGCAGCGCCCGGGACGGGTACGAGCAGTACTTC. Translated: CSARDGYEQYF.